The clone carrying this T cell receptor (beta chain) was recorded at least ten times. Its antigen is undetermined. These data are taken from a study of neurological immune-mediated disorders. General study points: Across subjects, no CDR3 amino acid sequence appeared in expanded clones of more than one subject, a finding that suggested private repertoires in all groups. It was HTLV-1-associated myelopathy that showed the most TCR clonal expansion, while multiple sclerosis showed the least, falling below healthy controls. For the multiple sclerosis repertoire cluster, an association with any clinical or MRI feature was absent.

TCRdb reprocessed the 5' RACE reads with MiXCR, giving one entry per CDR3 protein. The sample lists 90,000 to 150,000 distinct CDR3 sequences; more than 2.5% were seen once. Trimming pared 5 bases from V and 2 bases from J, leaving 8 bases between. The germline CDR1 and CDR2 sequences are DFQATT and SNEGSKA (reference sequence). The CDR3 length is 12 residues. Sequenced: PBMCs. The chain combines TRBV20-1 with TRBJ2-3, with D possibly being TRBD2 (5 bases). This sequence was found in a woman aged 25 to 39 with multiple sclerosis. The CDR3 loop reads CSAPGLTDTQYF. DNA for the CDR3: TGCAGTGCTCCTGGACTCACAGATACGCAGTATTTT.